A single sample gave rise to the 27 T cell receptor beta chains below, sequenced in a study of regulatory T cells in long-lasting Graves disease. Arm-PCR of CDR3 regions and iRepertoire HTBI primers were used to build TCR beta libraries. TCRdb called the multiplex PCR reads again in MiXCR, with one record for every CDR3 protein. Altogether hundreds of thousands of distinct CDR3 sequences are present, roughly 21% being singletons, with the ten largest covering roughly 7%. Time point given: persistent/refractory GD, antithyroid drugs over 5 years with positive TRAb. The authors made the TCR library using RNA they extracted from PBMCs. Sequenced material: peripheral blood mononuclear cells (PBMCs), taken when the disease was refractory, from a patient treated with antithyroid drugs. The source is a female donor with Graves disease.

There are many counts of this clonotype. The chain carries TRBV28 and TRBJ2-2; D not resolved. CDR1 is MDHEN, CDR2 SYDVKM, per germline. The CDR3 loop spans 13 amino acids. The V and J ends lost 6 bases and 12 bases respectively, with 17 bases between them. The CDR3 loop is CASSPSAGLQLFF. The CDR3 nucleotides read TGTGCCAGCAGCCCCTCCGCAGGATTACAGCTGTTTTTT. The complete variable domain, with remaining parts taken from reference TRBV28 and TRBJ2-2, reads DVKVTQSSRYLVKRTGEKVFLECVQDMDHENMFWYRQDPGLGLRLIYFSYDVKMKEKGDIPEGYSVSREKKERFSLILESASTNQTSMYLCASSPSAGLQLFFGEGSRLTVL.

The sample holds a few counts of this clonotype. V usage is TRBV14 and J usage is TRBJ2-5; no firm D call. V was trimmed by 1 base and J by 11 bases, leaving 11 bases between them. Germline values: CDR1 SGHDN, CDR2 FVKESK. The CDR3 sequence is 12 residues long. CDR3: CASSQGQSAQYF. The CDR3, as DNA: TGTGCCAGCAGCCAAGGCCAATCAGCTCAGTACTTC.

The chain recombines TRBV29-1 with TRBJ2-2; TRBD1 matches at 8 bases. The germline V gene encodes CDR1 SQVTM and CDR2 ANQGSEA. This CDR3 spans 16 amino acids. The V and J ends lost 2 bases and 0 bases, in that order; junction bases with no gene match: 5. This CDR3 is CSVEQGAGANTGELFF. CDR3 in DNA: TGCAGCGTTGAACAGGGGGCGGGCGCGAACACCGGGGAGCTGTTTTTT.

The chain combines TRBV19 with TRBJ2-2; 12 nucleotides align to TRBD2. The CDR3 length is 17 residues. Losses at the gene ends were 5 bases for V and 3 bases for J; bases not matched to a gene: 7. From germline, CDR1 is LNHDA and CDR2 SQIVND (reference sequence). CDR3 protein: CASSPRLAGVYTGELFF. DNA for the CDR3: TGTGCCAGTAGTCCACGACTAGCGGGAGTTTACACCGGGGAGCTGTTTTTT.

The sample holds many counts of this clonotype. The J gene is TRBJ1-2, the V gene TRBV27; no clear D. The V and J ends lost 3 bases and 14 bases respectively, with 19 bases between them. Germline V gene lookup returns CDR1 MNHEY and CDR2 SMNVEV (reference sequence). The CDR3 has 13 residues. CDR3 nucleotide sequence: TGTGCCAGCAGTTTGAAGCGGGCGAGGGAGGCGACCTTC. This encodes CASSLKRAREATF.

At least ten counts were recorded for this clonotype. This chain uses TRBV19 with TRBJ1-2; D remains unclear. With 4 bases removed from V and 3 bases from J, the gap between germline ends came to 9 bases. The V gene's germline CDR1 is LNHDA and CDR2 SQIVND (reference sequence). This CDR3 contains 13 residues. CDR3 sequence reads: CASSTRLDYGYTF. CDR3 DNA sequence: TGTGCCAGTAGTACAAGGTTGGACTATGGCTACACCTTC.

This clonotype showed up just once. The rearrangement links TRBV3-1 to TRBJ2-1; 9 positions agree with TRBD2. The CDR3 is 16 amino acids. With V trimmed by 1 base and J by 9 bases, 10 bases remained unmatched. Germline V CDR1 and CDR2: LGHDT, YNNKEL (reference sequence). CDR3: CASSQVPGGGAAEQFF. CDR3 coding DNA: TGTGCCAGCAGCCAAGTCCCGGGCGGGGGGGCCGCTGAGCAGTTCTTC.

In its sample, this clonotype was seen many times. V usage is TRBV28 and J usage is TRBJ1-1, with 7 positions matching TRBD1. V lost 1 base, J lost 11 bases, and 25 bases stayed unmatched. The V gene's germline CDR1 is MDHEN and CDR2 SYDVKM. This CDR3 is built from 19 residues. The CDR3 sequence: CASSLSRTGYWGEHFGAFF. The CDR3 DNA reads TGTGCCAGCAGTTTATCCCGGACAGGCTATTGGGGGGAACACTTCGGCGCTTTCTTT.

This clonotype occurred a few times. This chain joins TRBV20-1 and TRBJ1-1, with a weak D call TRBD1 (5 bases). V was trimmed by 6 bases and J by 6 bases, leaving 11 bases between them. The CDR3 extends over 11 amino acids. Germline CDR1 and CDR2: DFQATT and SNEGSKA (reference sequence). The DNA for the CDR3 is TGCAGTGCGGTCCGGGGGGCTGAAGCTTTCTTT. Protein product: CSAVRGAEAFF.

This clonotype was recorded a few times. The rearrangement links TRBV19 to TRBJ2-5, with TRBD1 matching over 8 bases. CDR3 size: 16 residues. Germline V CDR1 and CDR2: LNHDA, SQIVND (reference sequence). The trim removed 5 bases at V and 4 bases at J, leaving 12 bases unmatched. CDR3 sequence: CASSLVGRGLGETQYF. CDR3 coding DNA: TGTGCCAGTAGTCTAGTCGGCAGGGGGCTGGGAGAGACCCAGTACTTC.

This clonotype turned up a few times. The rearrangement links TRBV29-1 to TRBJ1-1; 8 bases are shared with TRBD1. CDR3 length: 16 residues. Germline CDR1 SQVTM, CDR2 ANQGSEA. After removal of 6 bases from V and 3 bases from J, the junction contained 15 bases not matched to a gene. For the CDR3, the DNA is TGCAGCGTCAATCCACTTCTGACAGGGGTAGACACTGAAGCTTTCTTT. Its translation: CSVNPLLTGVDTEAFF.

This clonotype was found many times. The J gene is TRBJ1-1, the V gene TRBV19; D unclear. Trimming shortened V by 8 bases and J by 0 bases, and 10 bases separated the two germline ends. CDR3 size: 13 residues. Germline CDR1 LNHDA, CDR2 SQIVND (reference sequence). As DNA, the CDR3 is TGTGCCAGTTCGAGAATCATGAACACTGAAGCTTTCTTT. Translation: CASSRIMNTEAFF.

The CDR3 nucleotides read TGTGCCAGCAGCTTTGGAAGGGGGCGATTCAATGAGCAGTTCTTC. Its protein is CASSFGRGRFNEQFF. The chain combines TRBV5-8 with TRBJ2-1; 7 bases align to TRBD1. V lost 2 bases to trimming and J lost 6 bases; unmatched junction nucleotides: 8. This CDR3 has 15 residues. The germline CDR1 and CDR2 sequences are SGHTS and YDEGEE.

This clonotype was recorded a few times. This sequence joins TRBV6-2 or TRBV6-3 and TRBJ1-2, with D tentatively TRBD1 (5 bases). Germline values: CDR1 MNHEY, CDR2 SVGEGT. This CDR3 has 16 amino acids. V was shortened by 0 bases and J by 4 bases, with 15 bases between the two germline ends. CDR3 residues: CASSYSTGVPAYGYTF. The DNA for the CDR3 is TGTGCCAGCAGTTACTCGACGGGGGTCCCCGCCTATGGCTACACCTTC.

The chain joins TRBV5-1 to TRBJ1-2; no reliable D call. The ends were cut back, 2 bases at V and 0 bases at J, with 8 bases in the middle. Germline lookup yields CDR1 SGHRS and CDR2 YFSETQ. This CDR3 has 14 residues. The CDR3 sequence is CASSLNGPNYGYTF. The CDR3 coding sequence is TGCGCCAGCAGCTTAAACGGACCTAACTATGGCTACACCTTC.

Notes on this clonotype: This sequence may be a read error, since a much larger clone differs from it by one base. J is TRBJ2-4 and V is TRBV12-3 or TRBV12-4; possibly TRBD1 for D (6 bases). With 5 bases removed from V and 8 bases from J, the gap between germline ends came to 16 bases. The CDR3 is made up of 14 amino acids. In DNA, the CDR3 is TGTGCCAGCAGTCCCCCAGGGGCGTTGGACATTCAGTACTTC. It translates to CASSPPGALDIQYF.

This chain connects TRBV29-1 to TRBJ1-1; D gene ambiguous. Between the trimmed V and J ends, which lost 5 bases and 11 bases, there was a span of 15 bases. This CDR3 contains 11 residues. CDR1 and CDR2 (germline): SQVTM, ANQGSEA. This CDR3 reads CSVQRLWAAFF. The CDR3 DNA sequence: TGCAGCGTTCAACGACTCTGGGCGGCTTTCTTT.

The chain is built from TRBV12-3 or TRBV12-4 and TRBJ2-4; no clear D. The length of the CDR3 is 12 residues. Trimming pared 5 bases from V and 7 bases from J, leaving 9 bases between. Here the CDR3 DNA reads TGTGCCAGCAGTCCCCTTGCGAACATTCAGTACTTC. Translated: CASSPLANIQYF.

The chain uses TRBV25-1 and TRBJ2-5, with D tentatively TRBD1 (6 bases). There are 15 residues in the CDR3. V lost 0 bases to trimming and J lost 5 bases, with 13 bases between them. CDR1 and CDR2 (germline): MGHDK, SYGVNS. For the CDR3, the DNA is TGTGCCAGCAGTGAATATGCAGGGGCCGGCGAGACCCAGTACTTC. It codes for CASSEYAGAGETQYF.

This clonotype was found many times. The chain uses TRBV24-1 and TRBJ2-7; possibly TRBD1 for D (5 bases). The V gene's germline CDR1 is KGHDR and CDR2 SFDVKD. This CDR3 has 15 residues. V lost 2 bases and J 0 bases, leaving 10 bases between the germline ends. This CDR3 is CATSDSSGSSYEQYF. The CDR3 region has the DNA TGTGCCACCAGTGATTCGTCAGGGTCCTCCTACGAGCAGTACTTC.

The rearrangement links TRBV7-2 to TRBJ2-3; no firm D call. With 7 bases removed from V and 6 bases from J, the gap between germline ends came to 8 bases. There are 11 residues in the CDR3. Germline CDR1 reads SGHTA; CDR2 reads FQGNSA. This chain's CDR3 is CASTSTDTQYF. CDR3 coding DNA: TGTGCCAGCACCTCTACGGATACGCAGTATTTT. Full variable domain (missing parts from reference TRBV7-2 and TRBJ2-3): GAGVSQSPSNKVTEKGKDVELRCDPISGHTALYWYRQSLGQGLEFLIYFQGNSAPDKSGLPSDRFSAERTGGSVSTLTIQRTQQEDSAVYLCASTSTDTQYFGPGTRLTVL.

The sample holds many counts of this clonotype. V and J are TRBV20-1 and TRBJ2-5, with D perhaps matching TRBD1 or TRBD2 (5 bases each). Germline assignment: CDR1 DFQATT and CDR2 SNEGSKA (reference sequence). CDR3 length: 14 residues. Trimming took off 0 bases at V and 4 bases at J, with 12 bases between the two ends. The CDR3 DNA reads TGCAGTGCTAGAGATGGGGGTAGACTAGAGACCCAGTACTTC. This sequence encodes CSARDGGRLETQYF.

This clonotype was recorded many times. The chain links TRBV28 to TRBJ2-7, with TRBD2 identical over 7 bases. Losses at the gene ends were 4 bases for V and 7 bases for J; bases not matched to a gene: 7. The germline gives CDR1 MDHEN, CDR2 SYDVKM. The CDR3 is made up of 13 amino acids. CDR3: CASSWDREGEQYF. The CDR3 bases are TGTGCCAGCAGTTGGGATAGGGAGGGAGAGCAGTACTTC.

The genes are TRBV18 and TRBJ1-5, with D perhaps matching TRBD1 (6 bases). Germline CDR1 is KGHSH and CDR2 is LQKENI. The V end was cut by 4 bases, the J end by 4 bases, with 11 bases between. The CDR3 loop spans 14 amino acids. The CDR3, as DNA: TGTGCCAGCTCACGACTACAGGGAAATCAGCCCCAGCATTTT. Translating gives CASSRLQGNQPQHF.

The sample holds a few counts of this clonotype. The chain couples TRBV6-5 to TRBJ1-4; tentative D call: TRBD1 (5 bases). Trimming removed 2 bases from V and 1 base from J, with 14 bases in between. Germline lookup yields CDR1 MNHEY and CDR2 SVGAGI. CDR3 length equals 17 residues. The CDR3 DNA is TGTGCCAGCAGTTACCCGAGCAGCGGGGGAACTAATGAAAAACTGTTTTTT. It specifies CASSYPSSGGTNEKLFF.

A remark on this clonotype: An end of the junction differs from the germline gene, which may be a read error. This chain links TRBV27 with TRBJ2-7; D is possibly TRBD2 (6 bases). The V gene's germline CDR1 is MNHEY and CDR2 SMNVEV (reference sequence). The CDR3 runs to 14 residues. As DNA, the CDR3 is TGTGCCAGCAGTTTGCGCGGGGACTCCTACGGGCAGTACTTC. This encodes CASSLRGDSYGQYF.

As to this clonotype: A much larger clone differs from this one at a single base, so this may be a read error. This CDR3 reads CTTRSRGAGELFF. The CDR3 bases are TGTACCACCAGATCTAGGGGGGCCGGGGAGCTGTTTTTT. This sequence joins TRBV15 and TRBJ2-2; D possibly uses TRBD1 or TRBD2 (6 bases each). CDR1 is LNHNV and CDR2 is YYDKDF in the germline V gene (reference sequence). The CDR3 extends over 13 amino acids.